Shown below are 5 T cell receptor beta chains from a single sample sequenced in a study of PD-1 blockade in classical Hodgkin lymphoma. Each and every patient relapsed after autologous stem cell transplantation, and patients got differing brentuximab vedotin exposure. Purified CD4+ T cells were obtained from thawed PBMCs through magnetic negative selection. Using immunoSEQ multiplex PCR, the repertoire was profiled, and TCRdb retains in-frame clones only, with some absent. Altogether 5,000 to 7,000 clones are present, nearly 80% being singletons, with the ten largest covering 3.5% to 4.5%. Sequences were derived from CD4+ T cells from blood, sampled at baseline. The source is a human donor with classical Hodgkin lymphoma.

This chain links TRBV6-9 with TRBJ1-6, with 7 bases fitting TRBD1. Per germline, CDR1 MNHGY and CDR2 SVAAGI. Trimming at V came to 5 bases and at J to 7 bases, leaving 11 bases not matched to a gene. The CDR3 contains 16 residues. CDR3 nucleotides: TGTGCCAGCAGTCAACCGATCGGGACAGACAATTCACCCCTCCACTTT. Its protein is CASSQPIGTDNSPLHF.

This CDR3 is CASSLPRDQQYF. Here the CDR3 DNA reads TGTGCCAGCAGTCTACCCCGGGACCAGCAGTACTTC. This sequence joins TRBV28 and TRBJ2-7; D possibly matches TRBD1 or TRBD2 (5 bases each). The germline V gene encodes CDR1 MDHEN and CDR2 SYDVKM. Trimming took off 5 bases at V and 8 bases at J, with 13 bases between the two ends. The CDR3 extends over 12 amino acids.

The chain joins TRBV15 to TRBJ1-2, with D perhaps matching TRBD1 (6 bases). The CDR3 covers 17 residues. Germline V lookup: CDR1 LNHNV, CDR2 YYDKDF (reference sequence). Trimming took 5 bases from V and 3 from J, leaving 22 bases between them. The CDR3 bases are TGTGCCACCAGCTCCGGGAGCTGGGGGCGGTCGGACTATGGCTACACCTTC. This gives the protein CATSSGSWGRSDYGYTF.

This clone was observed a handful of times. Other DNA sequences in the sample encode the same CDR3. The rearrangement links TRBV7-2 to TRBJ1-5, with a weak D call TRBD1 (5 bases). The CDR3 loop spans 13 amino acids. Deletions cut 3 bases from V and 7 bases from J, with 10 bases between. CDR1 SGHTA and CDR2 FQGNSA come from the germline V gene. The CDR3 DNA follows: TGTGCCAGCAGCTTGAGGGGAGAACAGCCCCAGCATTTT. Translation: CASSLRGEQPQHF.

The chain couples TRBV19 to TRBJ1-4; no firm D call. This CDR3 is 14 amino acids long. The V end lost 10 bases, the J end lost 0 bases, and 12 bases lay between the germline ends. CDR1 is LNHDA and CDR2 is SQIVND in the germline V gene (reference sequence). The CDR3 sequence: CATTQVATNEKLFF. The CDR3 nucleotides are TGTGCCACAACGCAAGTTGCAACTAATGAAAAACTGTTTTTT.